The rows below give T cell receptor beta chains drawn from one sample of a study of regulatory T cells in long-lasting Graves disease. TCRdb ran MiXCR on the multiplex PCR reads and lists one entry per CDR3 protein. The top ten clones hold about 39% of a sample with about 320,000 distinct CDR3 sequences, about 20% of them seen once. Sequences were derived from peripheral blood mononuclear cells (PBMCs), sampled at new diagnosis, from a patient treated with antithyroid drugs. These receptors came from a female donor with Graves disease. The CDR3 runs from the conserved cysteine through the conserved F or W. The D gene is left open where the match is weak. The size entry is marked missing in some rows and otherwise reads once, few, many or a size class.

v_gene: TRBV3-1
d_gene: NA
abundance: many
j_gene: TRBJ1-1
CDR3nt: TGTGCCAGCAGCCGGGACGGGGAGGGGGATATTTTGGACACTGAAGCTTTCTTT
CDR3aa: CASSRDGEGDILDTEAFF

v_gene: TRBV24-1
d_gene: TRBD1
abundance: many
j_gene: TRBJ1-2
CDR3nt: TGTGCCACCAGTGCCACGCCGGGACAGGGGGCGGATGGCTACACCTTC
CDR3aa: CATSATPGQGADGYTF

v_gene: TRBV11-2
d_gene: NA
abundance: NA
j_gene: TRBJ1-1
CDR3nt: TGTGCCAGCAGCCATCAGGGGTTTAGCACTGAAGCTTTCTTT
CDR3aa: CASSHQGFSTEAFF

v_gene: TRBV5-1
d_gene: NA
abundance: many
j_gene: TRBJ2-2
CDR3nt: TGCGCCAGCAGCCTCTACAGGGACACCGGGGAGCTGTTTTTT
CDR3aa: CASSLYRDTGELFF

v_gene: TRBV12-3/TRBV12-4
d_gene: TRBD1
abundance: many
j_gene: TRBJ2-5
CDR3nt: TGTGCCAGCAGCTCCGACAGGGTGGGGACCCAGTACTTC
CDR3aa: CASSSDRVGTQYF

v_gene: TRBV15
d_gene: NA
abundance: many
j_gene: TRBJ2-5
CDR3nt: TGTGCCACTAGTCAGGTGGACCAAGAGACCCAGTACTTC
CDR3aa: CATSQVDQETQYF

v_gene: TRBV11-2
d_gene: TRBD1
abundance: many
j_gene: TRBJ2-5
CDR3nt: TGTGCCAGCAGCTCAAACAGGGGTGGCGAGACCCAGTACTTC
CDR3aa: CASSSNRGGETQYF

v_gene: TRBV11-3
d_gene: NA
abundance: many
j_gene: TRBJ2-2
CDR3nt: TGTGCCAGCAGCTTAGGGGGGGGCCCGAACACCGGGGAGCTGTTTTTT
CDR3aa: CASSLGGGPNTGELFF

v_gene: TRBV7-2
d_gene: TRBD1
abundance: many
j_gene: TRBJ2-6
CDR3nt: TGTGCCAGCAGCCGCAGGGGGCCTGGGGCCAACGTCCTGACTTTC
CDR3aa: CASSRRGPGANVLTF

v_gene: TRBV24-1
d_gene: NA
abundance: many
j_gene: TRBJ2-1
CDR3nt: TGTGCCACCAGTGGCCCCATTGCTCGGGTCCAGTTCTTC
CDR3aa: CATSGPIARVQFF

v_gene: TRBV15
d_gene: TRBD1
abundance: many
j_gene: TRBJ2-3
CDR3nt: TGTGCCACCAGAATTTTGGCCGGGACAGCCCCAGATACGCAGTATTTT
CDR3aa: CATRILAGTAPDTQYF

v_gene: TRBV18
d_gene: NA
abundance: few
j_gene: TRBJ2-1
CDR3nt: TGTGCCAGCTCACCTGTCGGGGAAAATGAGCAGTTCTTC
CDR3aa: CASSPVGENEQFF

v_gene: TRBV12-3/TRBV12-4
d_gene: NA
abundance: NA
j_gene: TRBJ2-5
CDR3nt: TGTGCCAGCAGCGCTACGGAGACCCAGTACTTC
CDR3aa: CASSATETQYF

v_gene: TRBV15
d_gene: NA
abundance: few
j_gene: TRBJ1-6
CDR3nt: TGTGCCACCAGCAGGGGGATTCCCAATTCACCCCTCCACTTT
CDR3aa: CATSRGIPNSPLHF

v_gene: TRBV7-3
d_gene: NA
abundance: NA
j_gene: TRBJ2-2
CDR3nt: TGTGCCAGCAGCTTAACCCTCGACGGAGCATACACCGGGGAGCTGTTTTTT
CDR3aa: CASSLTLDGAYTGELFF

v_gene: TRBV7-8
d_gene: NA
abundance: many
j_gene: TRBJ2-1
CDR3nt: TGTGCCAGCAGCCCCCGTAGAGCGTCCATCAATGAGCAGTTCTTC
CDR3aa: CASSPRRASINEQFF

v_gene: TRBV27
d_gene: NA
abundance: many
j_gene: TRBJ2-2
CDR3nt: TGTGCCAGCAGTTTCCGCAACACCGGGGAGCTGTTTTTT
CDR3aa: CASSFRNTGELFF

v_gene: TRBV19
d_gene: NA
abundance: few
j_gene: TRBJ1-5
CDR3nt: TGTGCCAGTAGAAGGGCGGATAATCAGCCCCAGCATTTT
CDR3aa: CASRRADNQPQHF

v_gene: TRBV7-9
d_gene: TRBD2
abundance: many
j_gene: TRBJ2-5
CDR3nt: TGTGCCAGCAGCTTAGCGGCTAGCGGGAGAAAGACCCAGTACTTC
CDR3aa: CASSLAASGRKTQYF

v_gene: TRBV11-1
d_gene: NA
abundance: many
j_gene: TRBJ2-2
CDR3nt: TGTGCCAGCAGCTTAGAAGAGGCCTCGACCGGGGAGCTGTTTTTT
CDR3aa: CASSLEEASTGELFF

v_gene: TRBV5-5
d_gene: TRBD2
abundance: NA
j_gene: TRBJ2-1
CDR3nt: TGTGCCAGCAGCAGGACTAGCGGCCTCCCAGGCAATGAGCAGTTCTTC
CDR3aa: CASSRTSGLPGNEQFF

v_gene: TRBV6-1
d_gene: TRBD2
abundance: many
j_gene: TRBJ2-3
CDR3nt: TGTGCCAGCAGTGCCCGACTAGCGGGAGGGAACACAGATACGCAGTATTTT
CDR3aa: CASSARLAGGNTDTQYF

v_gene: TRBV6-2/TRBV6-3
d_gene: TRBD1
abundance: many
j_gene: TRBJ2-7
CDR3nt: TGTGCCAGCAGTTATCTCGGGACAGGGGAATACGAGCAGTACTTC
CDR3aa: CASSYLGTGEYEQYF

v_gene: TRBV2
d_gene: TRBD1
abundance: NA
j_gene: TRBJ1-1
CDR3nt: TGTGCCAGCAGTGGAGCGGCAAGGGGGCGGGCTGAAGCTTTCTTT
CDR3aa: CASSGAARGRAEAFF

v_gene: TRBV18
d_gene: NA
abundance: NA
j_gene: TRBJ2-1
CDR3nt: TGTGCCAGCTCGCGGGACCTCGGGGGCAATGAGCAGTTCTTC
CDR3aa: CASSRDLGGNEQFF

v_gene: TRBV20-1
d_gene: NA
abundance: NA
j_gene: TRBJ2-1
CDR3nt: TGCAGTGCTCCCGAGACGACACGCTCCTACAATGAGCAGTTCTTC
CDR3aa: CSAPETTRSYNEQFF

v_gene: TRBV11-3
d_gene: NA
abundance: many
j_gene: TRBJ1-2
CDR3nt: TGTGCCAGCAGCTTCCGACACATTAGAGGCTACACCTTC
CDR3aa: CASSFRHIRGYTF

v_gene: TRBV20-1
d_gene: TRBD2
abundance: NA
j_gene: TRBJ2-1
CDR3nt: TGCAGTGCTAGTTGGCTAGCGGTGTACAATGAGCAGTTCTTC
CDR3aa: CSASWLAVYNEQFF

v_gene: TRBV7-9
d_gene: TRBD1
abundance: NA
j_gene: TRBJ2-5
CDR3nt: TGTGCCAGCAGCTTACCCCAAGGGGGCCGAGAGACCCAGTACTTC
CDR3aa: CASSLPQGGRETQYF

v_gene: TRBV28
d_gene: NA
abundance: many
j_gene: TRBJ1-5
CDR3nt: TGTGCCAGCAGCTCCATCGATAGGTATAGCAATCAGCCCCAGCATTTT
CDR3aa: CASSSIDRYSNQPQHF

v_gene: TRBV5-1
d_gene: TRBD2
abundance: NA
j_gene: TRBJ2-2
CDR3nt: TGCGCCAGCAGCTTGGAGCTAGCGGGAGCGGGCGGGGAGCTGTTTTTT
CDR3aa: CASSLELAGAGGELFF

v_gene: TRBV28
d_gene: TRBD2
abundance: many
j_gene: TRBJ2-3
CDR3nt: TGTGCCAGCCTCGCGGGGCTAGCGGGAGCTACGCAGTATTTT
CDR3aa: CASLAGLAGATQYF

v_gene: TRBV6-1
d_gene: TRBD2
abundance: many
j_gene: TRBJ2-3
CDR3nt: TGTGCCAGCACCCACACCCCGGGGGGAGGCACAGATACGCAGTATTTT
CDR3aa: CASTHTPGGGTDTQYF

v_gene: TRBV27
d_gene: NA
abundance: NA
j_gene: TRBJ2-7
CDR3nt: TGTGCCAGCAGGGACGAGGTAATGGGGGAGCAGTACTTC
CDR3aa: CASRDEVMGEQYF

v_gene: TRBV2
d_gene: TRBD1
abundance: few
j_gene: TRBJ1-5
CDR3nt: TGTGCCAGCAGACCCGGGACAGCACATCAGCCCCAGCATTTT
CDR3aa: CASRPGTAHQPQHF

v_gene: TRBV30
d_gene: NA
abundance: many
j_gene: TRBJ1-5
CDR3nt: TGTGCCTGGAGCACAGGGCAGGACCAGCCCCAGCATTTT
CDR3aa: CAWSTGQDQPQHF

v_gene: TRBV15
d_gene: TRBD1
abundance: few
j_gene: TRBJ1-3
CDR3nt: TGTGCCACCAGCCGGGGGGGACAGAGAAACACCATATATTTT
CDR3aa: CATSRGGQRNTIYF

v_gene: TRBV5-1
d_gene: TRBD1
abundance: many
j_gene: TRBJ1-1
CDR3nt: TGCGCCAGCAGCTTCGGGGCTGACAGGGGAACGAACACTGAAGCTTTCTTT
CDR3aa: CASSFGADRGTNTEAFF

v_gene: TRBV20-1
d_gene: TRBD2
abundance: many
j_gene: TRBJ2-7
CDR3nt: TGCAGTGCTAGAGATTCCGGGACTAGCGGGAGGGCCACATTGAACGAGCAGTACTTC
CDR3aa: CSARDSGTSGRATLNEQYF

v_gene: TRBV12-3/TRBV12-4
d_gene: TRBD2
abundance: NA
j_gene: TRBJ2-1
CDR3nt: TGTGCCAGCAGTTTGTTTACGGGAGGTCAGTTCTTC
CDR3aa: CASSLFTGGQFF

v_gene: TRBV7-9
d_gene: NA
abundance: few
j_gene: TRBJ2-7
CDR3nt: TGTGCCAGCGGAGAAGACTTCTACGAGCAGTACTTC
CDR3aa: CASGEDFYEQYF

v_gene: TRBV19
d_gene: NA
abundance: few
j_gene: TRBJ1-2
CDR3nt: TGTGCCAGTAGTGTGGGACACGAAGTGGGACATGGCCACACCTTC
CDR3aa: CASSVGHEVGHGHTF

v_gene: TRBV11-2
d_gene: NA
abundance: many
j_gene: TRBJ2-7
CDR3nt: TGTGCCAGCAGCCCACTACAGGGTACGTACGAGCAGTACTTC
CDR3aa: CASSPLQGTYEQYF

v_gene: TRBV7-9
d_gene: TRBD1
abundance: many
j_gene: TRBJ2-7
CDR3nt: TGTGCCAGCAGCGACATCAGACAGGGCAAGCAGTACTTC
CDR3aa: CASSDIRQGKQYF

v_gene: TRBV20-1
d_gene: TRBD2
abundance: NA
j_gene: TRBJ2-3
CDR3nt: TGCAGTGCAAATTCCGGACTAGCGGGAGGGCCACATACGCAGTATTTT
CDR3aa: CSANSGLAGGPHTQYF

v_gene: TRBV15
d_gene: TRBD2
abundance: NA
j_gene: TRBJ2-4
CDR3nt: TGTGCCACCAGCAGGCCGGGGAGGGGTCTTTTATACTTC
CDR3aa: CATSRPGRGLLYF

v_gene: TRBV7-2
d_gene: NA
abundance: many
j_gene: TRBJ2-7
CDR3nt: TGTGCCAGCAGCTTCCTCTCCCGGCGGGTATCTTACGAGCAGTACTTC
CDR3aa: CASSFLSRRVSYEQYF

v_gene: TRBV11-2
d_gene: TRBD1
abundance: many
j_gene: TRBJ2-5
CDR3nt: TGTGCCAGCAGCCAACAGGGGTCGGAGACCCAGTACTTC
CDR3aa: CASSQQGSETQYF

v_gene: TRBV10-3
d_gene: NA
abundance: few
j_gene: TRBJ2-2
CDR3nt: TGTGCCACCCCACTCAGGGGTCGGGTCGGGGAGCTGTTTTTT
CDR3aa: CATPLRGRVGELFF

v_gene: TRBV19
d_gene: NA
abundance: NA
j_gene: TRBJ2-3
CDR3nt: TGTGCCAGTAGTATCCCCTTCCAACAGGTGAATACGCAGTATTTT
CDR3aa: CASSIPFQQVNTQYF

v_gene: TRBV10-1
d_gene: NA
abundance: once
j_gene: TRBJ2-3
CDR3nt: TGTGCCAGCAGTCCAAGGACATTTAGCACAGATACGCAGTATTTT
CDR3aa: CASSPRTFSTDTQYF

v_gene: TRBV30
d_gene: TRBD2
abundance: few
j_gene: TRBJ2-7
CDR3nt: TGTGCCTGGAGTCTAGCGGGAGGGAACGAGCAGTACTTC
CDR3aa: CAWSLAGGNEQYF